A single sample is the source of the 8 T cell receptor beta chains below, sequenced in a study of T cells in localized non-small cell lung cancer (TCRdb year 2020). Library creation used the immunoSEQ multiplex PCR assay. TCRdb carries this immuneACCESS record with in-frame sequences only. Its versions omit some clonotypes, under half of them owing to an unresolved V gene in the studies checked, with the rest unexplained. Across this sample there are roughly 25,000 clones, with around 82% seen only once. Around 5% of the sample rests with the top ten. Here the sequenced sample was PBMCs, taken before any cancer treatment. Receptors were obtained from a man aged 40-75 years with stage II lung adenocarcinoma.

CDR3 DNA: TGTGCCAGCAGCCCGGGCAGGGTACGGGAAGCTTTCTTT. Protein sequence: CASSPGRVREAFF. V and J are TRBV5-4 and TRBJ1-1, with D perhaps TRBD1 (5 bases). Germline CDR1 and CDR2: SGHNT and YYREEE (reference sequence). V was trimmed by 4 bases and J by 8 bases, leaving 15 bases between them. The CDR3 is made up of 13 amino acids.

This chain connects TRBV7-9 to TRBJ2-5; maybe TRBD2 (6 bases). Germline V gene lookup returns CDR1 SEHNR and CDR2 FQNEAQ (reference sequence). Trimming took off 1 base at V and 4 bases at J, with 13 bases between the two ends. The CDR3 covers 15 residues. The CDR3 region is CASSLGSGGPETQYF. The CDR3 DNA follows: TGTGCCAGCAGCTTAGGAAGCGGAGGGCCAGAGACCCAGTACTTC.

This chain joins TRBV4-3 and TRBJ2-3; D perhaps matches TRBD2 (6 bases). V shed 8 bases and J shed 2 bases, with 17 bases lying between them. Germline V gene lookup returns CDR1 LGHNA and CDR2 YSLEER. The CDR3 covers 15 residues. CDR3 nucleotides: TGCGCCAGCGCCCGGTATAGCGGAACCACAGATACGCAGTATTTT. Its protein is CASARYSGTTDTQYF.

The chain has TRBV19 and TRBJ1-1; D perhaps matches TRBD1 (5 bases). The CDR3 is 16 residues long. Per the germline V gene, CDR1 is LNHDA and CDR2 is SQIVND (reference sequence). V shed 1 base and J shed 0 bases, with 12 bases lying between them. The CDR3 reads CASSIGAGSMNTEAFF. The CDR3 region has the DNA TGTGCCAGTAGTATAGGAGCAGGGTCGATGAACACTGAAGCTTTCTTT.

V and J are TRBV11-3 and TRBJ1-1; D gene uncertain. This CDR3 has 15 residues. The V and J ends lost 2 bases and 0 bases respectively, with 10 bases between them. Germline V gene data show CDR1 as SGHNT and CDR2 as YENEEA. CDR3 sequence reads: CASSLTSLLNTEAFF. The CDR3 DNA reads TGTGCCAGCAGCTTAACCTCACTGTTGAACACTGAAGCTTTCTTT.

J is TRBJ2-1 and V is TRBV2; 9 nucleotides agree with TRBD2. CDR1 and CDR2 from the germline V gene are SNHLY and FYNNEI. J gave up 6 bases and V 4 bases, and 7 bases lay outside the gene matches. The CDR3 is 15 amino acids. CDR3 loop: CASSVKAGGINEQFF. The CDR3 coding sequence is TGTGCCAGCAGTGTCAAAGCGGGGGGCATCAATGAGCAGTTCTTC.

The V and J genes are TRBV5-1 and TRBJ1-1; no firm D call. Germline V CDR1 and CDR2: SGHRS, YFSETQ. V shed 2 bases and J shed 3 bases, with 8 bases lying between them. The CDR3 is 13 amino acids. CDR3 DNA: TGCGCCAGCAGCTTCGGGTCAGACACTGAAGCTTTCTTT. It yields the protein CASSFGSDTEAFF.

This clone has a single count. The chain employs TRBV20-1 and TRBJ2-3; no clear D. Germline values: CDR1 DFQATT, CDR2 SNEGSKA (reference sequence). Between the trimmed V and J ends, which lost 6 bases and 2 bases, there was a span of 3 bases. The CDR3 has 10 residues. The CDR3 region has the DNA TGCAGTGCCTCCACAGATACGCAGTATTTT. Its protein product is CSASTDTQYF.